The 4 T cell receptor beta chains listed next were all sequenced from one sample in a study of breast tumors, draining lymph nodes, adjacent tissues. TCRdb independently ran MiXCR on the multiplex PCR reads; one entry per CDR3 protein. The sample holds about 230,000 distinct CDR3 sequences, approximately 31% seen once. Samples came from axillary lymph nodes draining the breast cancer. The sample comprised axillary lymph node tissue. These receptor sequences come from a female donor with breast cancer. Some clones in this sample may be carry-over from other donors' samples.

Ten or more counts support this clonotype. V gene TRBV4-1 combines with J gene TRBJ1-5; D is perhaps TRBD1 (6 bases). Germline-derived CDR1 and CDR2 are MGHRA and YSYEKL. This CDR3 has 14 residues. The V end was cut by 1 base, the J end by 6 bases, with 10 bases between. The CDR3 DNA reads as TGCGCCAGCAGCCAAGCCGGGGGCGGTCAGCCCCAGCATTTT. This sequence encodes CASSQAGGGQPQHF.

There are many counts of this clonotype. V and J are TRBV12-5 and TRBJ2-3, with unresolved D. The CDR3 runs to 11 residues. V shed 6 bases and J shed 3 bases, with 4 bases lying between them. Germline assignment: CDR1 LGHNT and CDR2 FRNRAP. The CDR3 DNA follows: TGTGCTAGTGGCTCAACAGATACGCAGTATTTT. This sequence encodes CASGSTDTQYF.

Points on this clonotype: A read error may produce the germline difference seen at one junction end. The V and J genes are TRBV29-1 and TRBJ2-7, with TRBD1 identical over 7 bases. This CDR3 has 13 residues. The germline CDR1 and CDR2 sequences are SQVTM and ANQGSEA. The CDR3 DNA sequence: TGCAGCGCAACAGGGGCTAATTCCTACGAGCAATACTTC. Translating gives CSATGANSYEQYF.

This chain connects TRBV15 to TRBJ1-6, with D uncertain. Germline V gene data show CDR1 as LNHNV and CDR2 as YYDKDF (reference sequence). This CDR3 contains 14 residues. With 3 bases removed from V and 14 bases from J, the gap between germline ends came to 17 bases. For the CDR3, the DNA is TGTGCCACCAGCAGCGCGGAAGAGCGGTTATCCCTCCACTTT. Its protein is CATSSAEERLSLHF. The whole variable domain, remainder taken from reference TRBV15 and TRBJ1-6, is DAMVIQNPRYQVTQFGKPVTLSCSQTLNHNVMYWYQQKSSQAPKLLFHYYDKDFNNEADTPDNFQSRRPNTSFCFLDIRSPGLGDTAMYLCATSSAEERLSLHFGNGTRLTVT.